This paragraph reports one T cell receptor beta chain. Sequencing was performed with immunoSEQ multiplex PCR; in TCRdb, only in-frame clones are kept and a portion is missing. The top ten clones hold around 12% of a sample with some 280,000 clones, approximately 90% of them seen once. This sample was included in a study of blood T cell repertoires in COVID-19. Turning to the study itself: The United States, Italy and Spain were the sources of the acute and convalescent COVID-19 samples. Sample material is recorded as cDNA or gDNA derived from T cells, B-cell-depleted T cells, or PBMCs.

The V gene lost 4 bases and the J gene lost 7 bases, with 10 bases spanning the gap. From germline, CDR1 is MNHEY and CDR2 SVGAGI. CDR3 size: 12 residues. The sequence derives from a woman aged 55-70 years with acute or convalescent COVID-19. The sample consisted of peripheral blood. The chain employs TRBV6-5 and TRBJ1-2; no clear D. Here the CDR3 DNA reads TGTGCCAGCAGTTTTAGTTCTATTGGCTACACCTTC. The encoded protein is CASSFSSIGYTF.